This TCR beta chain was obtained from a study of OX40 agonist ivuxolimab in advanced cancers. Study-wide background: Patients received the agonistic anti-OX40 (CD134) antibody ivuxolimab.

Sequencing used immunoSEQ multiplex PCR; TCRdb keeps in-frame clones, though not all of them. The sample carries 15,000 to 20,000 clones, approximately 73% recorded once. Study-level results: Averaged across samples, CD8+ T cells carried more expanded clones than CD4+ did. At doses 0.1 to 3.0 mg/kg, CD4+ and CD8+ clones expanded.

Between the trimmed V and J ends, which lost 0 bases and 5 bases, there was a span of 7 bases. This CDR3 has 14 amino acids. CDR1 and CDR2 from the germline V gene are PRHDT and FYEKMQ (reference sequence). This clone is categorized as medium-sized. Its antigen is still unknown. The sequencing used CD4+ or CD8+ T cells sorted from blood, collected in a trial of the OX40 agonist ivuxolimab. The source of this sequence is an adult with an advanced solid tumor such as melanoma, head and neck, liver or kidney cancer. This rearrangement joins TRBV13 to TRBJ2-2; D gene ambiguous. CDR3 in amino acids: CASSLGRETGELFF. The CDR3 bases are TGTGCCAGCAGCTTAGGAAGGGAAACCGGGGAGCTGTTTTTT.